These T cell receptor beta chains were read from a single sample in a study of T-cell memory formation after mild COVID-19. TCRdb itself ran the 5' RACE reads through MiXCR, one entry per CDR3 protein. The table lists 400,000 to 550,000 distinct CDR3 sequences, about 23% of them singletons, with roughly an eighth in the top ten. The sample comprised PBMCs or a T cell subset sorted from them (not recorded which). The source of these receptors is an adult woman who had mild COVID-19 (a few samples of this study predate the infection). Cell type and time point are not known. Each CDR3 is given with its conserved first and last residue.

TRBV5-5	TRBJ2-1	CASSKGLAGAINEQFF
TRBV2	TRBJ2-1	CASSLLYQWDEQFF
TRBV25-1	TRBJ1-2	CASSPLGRDGYTF
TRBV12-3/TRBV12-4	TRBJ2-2	CASSLTGTNTGELFF
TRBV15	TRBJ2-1	CATSRDWQGGYNEQFF
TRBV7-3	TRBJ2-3	CASSAHGQGTDTQYF
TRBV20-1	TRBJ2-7	CSASMPSLSYEQYF
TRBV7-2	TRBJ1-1	CASSPGTGMNTEAFF
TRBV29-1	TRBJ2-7	CSVSFGTPYEQYF
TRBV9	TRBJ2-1	CASSVVGASPYEQFF
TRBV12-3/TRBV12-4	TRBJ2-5	CASSLGGQALQETQYF
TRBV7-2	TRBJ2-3	CASSLAAGTSLDTQYF
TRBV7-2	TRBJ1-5	CASSSGQGAQPQHF
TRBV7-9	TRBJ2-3	CASSPPRLSGSTDTQYF
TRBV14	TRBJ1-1	CASSQRTGTNTEAFF
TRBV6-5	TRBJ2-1	CASSHDRVTYSEQFF
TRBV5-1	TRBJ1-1	CASQKGSVNTEAFF
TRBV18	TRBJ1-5	CASSPYGQPQHF
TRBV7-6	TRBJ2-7	CASSPDRGIYEQYF
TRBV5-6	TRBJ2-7	CASSLGTRGGGYEQYF
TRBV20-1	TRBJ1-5	CSARDPRGARDQPQHF
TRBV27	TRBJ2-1	CASSLGVRGKGNGQFF
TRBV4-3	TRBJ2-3	CASSQDALIRTDTQYF
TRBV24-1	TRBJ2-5	CATSDRGRTQGTQYF
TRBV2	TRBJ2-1	CASSEVSRYNEQFF
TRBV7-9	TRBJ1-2	CASSLGVTGAYGYTF
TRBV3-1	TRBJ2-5	CASSLLDRQRETQYF
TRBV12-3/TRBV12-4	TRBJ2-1	CASCAGSGGAYNEQFF
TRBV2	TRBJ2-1	CASSFYIGTYNEQFF
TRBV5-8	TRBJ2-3	CASSLLRGTDTQYF
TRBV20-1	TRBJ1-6	CSATLGQGATPLHF
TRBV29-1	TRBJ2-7	CSVPAGPLNSYEQYF
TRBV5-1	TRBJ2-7	CASSPPRAEPYEQYF
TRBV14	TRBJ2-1	CASSQFTGGASLSSYNEQFF
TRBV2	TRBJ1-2	CASSERTDPPYGYTF
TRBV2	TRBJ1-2	CASSELGSEMDTTF
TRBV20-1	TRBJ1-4	CSAITGVDEKLFF
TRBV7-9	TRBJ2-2	CASSFSVNTGELFF
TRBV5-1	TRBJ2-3	CASSPWSRDTQYF
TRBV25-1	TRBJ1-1	CASRAEGGTEAFF
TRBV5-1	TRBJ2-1	CASSLDGNYNEQFF
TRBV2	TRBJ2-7	CASSEDRGAYEQYF